The 3 T cell receptor beta chains given below trace back to one sample, sequenced in a study of Tregs in tolerant kidney transplant recipients. The data were produced by immunoSEQ multiplex PCR, yet TCRdb's version contains in-frame clones alone and is incomplete. The data show about 64,000 clones, with roughly 98% seen just once and nearly 0.35% held by the top ten. The specimen comprised Tregs from blood, sampled before the transplant. The receptors shown here come from a human donor who received a combined kidney and bone marrow transplant.

The V gene is TRBV5-1, the J gene TRBJ2-1; 8 nucleotides agree with TRBD1. V was pared by 1 base and J by 8 bases, with 11 bases of the junction left unmatched. Per germline, CDR1 SGHRS and CDR2 YFSETQ. The CDR3 extends over 16 amino acids. CDR3 amino acids: CASSLTGGSRGHEQFF. The CDR3, as DNA: TGCGCCAGCAGCTTGACAGGGGGTTCTAGGGGGCATGAGCAGTTCTTC.

The J gene is TRBJ2-5, the V gene TRBV19, with D perhaps TRBD2 (5 bases). This CDR3 comprises 15 residues. Germline lookup yields CDR1 LNHDA and CDR2 SQIVND (reference sequence). Trimming removed 3 bases from V and 1 base from J, with 12 bases in between. The CDR3 loop reads CASSITARGQETQYF. The CDR3 DNA reads TGTGCCAGTAGTATTACAGCTCGGGGCCAAGAGACCCAGTACTTC.

This chain joins TRBV5-1 and TRBJ2-1; 11 bases line up with TRBD2. Germline V gene lookup returns CDR1 SGHRS and CDR2 YFSETQ. Trimming removed 5 bases from V and 7 bases from J; junction bases left unmatched: 8. This CDR3 region has 15 residues. The CDR3: CASRLGTSGINEQFF. The CDR3 region has the DNA TGCGCCAGCAGGCTAGGGACTAGCGGAATTAATGAGCAGTTCTTC.